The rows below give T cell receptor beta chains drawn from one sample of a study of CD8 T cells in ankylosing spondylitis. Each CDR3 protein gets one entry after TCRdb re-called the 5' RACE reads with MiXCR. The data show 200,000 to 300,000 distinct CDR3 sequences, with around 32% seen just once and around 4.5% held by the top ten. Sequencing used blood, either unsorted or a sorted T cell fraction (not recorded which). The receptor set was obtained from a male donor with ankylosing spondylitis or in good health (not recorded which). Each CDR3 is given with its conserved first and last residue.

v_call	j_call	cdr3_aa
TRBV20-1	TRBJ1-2	CSAYTGGFYGYTF
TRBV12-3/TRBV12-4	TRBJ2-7	CASSSRDRGDEQYF
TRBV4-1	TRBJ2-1	CASSPGTSYYNEQFF
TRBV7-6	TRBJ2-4	CASSLATGGAGDIQYF
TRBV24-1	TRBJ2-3	CATSDLRDLGTDTQYF
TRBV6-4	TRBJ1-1	CASSWETPRTNTEAFF
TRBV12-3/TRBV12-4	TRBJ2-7	CASSDPGTEPYEQYF
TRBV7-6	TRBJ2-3	CASSPRTSTTSTDTQYF
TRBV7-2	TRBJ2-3	CASSLVPSGATDTQYF
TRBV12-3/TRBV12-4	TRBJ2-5	CASSLVKETQYF
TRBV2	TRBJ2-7	CASEGLGSGEQYF
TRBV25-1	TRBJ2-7	CASRGSGGPSGEQYF
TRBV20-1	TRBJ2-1	CSARADDYNEQFF
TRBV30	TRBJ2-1	CAWSTSGGPYNEQFF
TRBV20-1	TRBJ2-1	CSARGSVVYNEQFF
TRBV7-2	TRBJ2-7	CASSPLRNSYEQYF
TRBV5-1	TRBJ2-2	CASSRRFTGELFF
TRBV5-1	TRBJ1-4	CASSPQSGGETKFF
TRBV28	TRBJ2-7	CASNPQGMGQYF
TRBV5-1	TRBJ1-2	CASRSGTGYGYTF
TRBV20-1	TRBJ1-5	CSAKQGGVPQHF
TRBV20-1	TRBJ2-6	CSAQGTGPSGANVLTF
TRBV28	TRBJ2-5	CASSPSLDRASETQYF
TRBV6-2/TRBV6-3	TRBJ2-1	CASSYSGASDEQFF
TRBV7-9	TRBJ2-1	CASSPKTSSYNEQFF
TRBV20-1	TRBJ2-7	CSAAPDPNHEQYF
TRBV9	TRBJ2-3	CASSSSSRADTQYF
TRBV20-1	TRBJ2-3	CSAREKRGGSTDTQYF
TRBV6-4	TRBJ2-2	CASSDTGPTGELFF
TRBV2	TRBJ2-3	CASNNGDPGSTDTQYF
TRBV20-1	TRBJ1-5	CSVGFSRQPQHF
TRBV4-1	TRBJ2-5	CASSPAAGEETQYF
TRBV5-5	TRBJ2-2	CASSPRAYTGELFF
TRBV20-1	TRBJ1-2	CSATQGGYGYTF
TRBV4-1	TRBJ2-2	CASSQEIRDTGELFF
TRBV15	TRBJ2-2	CASSNRETNTGELFF
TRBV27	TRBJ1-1	CASSPHPDRAMNTEAFF
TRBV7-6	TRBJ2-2	CASSGGQVGTGELFF
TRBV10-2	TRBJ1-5	CASRSYNQPQHF
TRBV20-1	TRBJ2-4	CSASPGGQNIQYF
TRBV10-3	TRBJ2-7	CAISESGRRGQAEQYF
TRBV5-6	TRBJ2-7	CASSMGSSYEQYF
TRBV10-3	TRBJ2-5	CATQTTSADQETQYF
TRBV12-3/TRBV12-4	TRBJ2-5	CASSPYGGTWETQYF
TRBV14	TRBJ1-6	CASRRTGSSYNSPLHF
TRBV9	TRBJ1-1	CASSVEGMNTEAFF
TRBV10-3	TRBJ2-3	CAISGRTSGNTDTQYF
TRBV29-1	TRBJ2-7	CSVVISTYEQYF
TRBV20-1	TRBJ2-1	CSARDPASDPHEQFF
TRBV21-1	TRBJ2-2	CASSKDAPWYTGELFF
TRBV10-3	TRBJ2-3	CAISTTDTQYF
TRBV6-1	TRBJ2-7	CASNPTGDSSYEQYF
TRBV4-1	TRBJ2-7	CASSDIYEQYF
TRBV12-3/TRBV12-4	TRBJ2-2	CASSPDRVNTGELFF